This T cell receptor beta chain comes out of a study of Graves' ophthalmopathy and Graves' hyperthyroidism. Moderate-to-severe activity, CAS ≥3, NOSPECS ≥4 and duration under 3 months were recorded for donors with ophthalmopathy. Germline V gene lookup returns CDR1 SGHKS and CDR2 YYEKEE (reference sequence). This CDR3 spans 15 amino acids. The V end lost 0 bases, the J end lost 0 bases, and 9 bases lay between the germline ends. The sequenced template was RNA, covering the TCR beta CDR3 region. The library came from an HTBI-primed first-round RT-PCR and a second-round multiplex PCR. TCRdb re-analysed the multiplex PCR reads in MiXCR, keeping a single row per CDR3 protein. The sample shows approximately 160,000 distinct CDR3 sequences, around 40% of them seen only once. This clonotype was detected many times.

The rearrangement joins TRBV5-5 to TRBJ2-5; D call uncertain. Sequences were obtained from peripheral blood. This TCR derives from a man aged 25 to 40 with Graves' ophthalmopathy. The CDR3 region is CASSLALPNQETQYF. CDR3 coding DNA: TGTGCCAGCAGCTTGGCCCTGCCAAACCAAGAGACCCAGTACTTC.